Listed below are T cell receptor beta chains from one sample, sequenced in a study of human T cells and chemical hapten exposure. TCRdb reprocessed the RACE reads with MiXCR, giving one entry per CDR3 protein. The data contain roughly 200,000 distinct CDR3 sequences, around a quarter of them singletons. The sequencing used whole blood, collected in connection with sensitization to the hapten diphenylcyclopropenone (DPC). The receptors shown here come from a woman between 35 and 50 years old with alopecia areata. Some clones in this sample may be carry-over from other donors' samples. The CDR3 runs from the conserved cysteine through the conserved F or W.

v_call	j_call	cdr3_aa
TRBV10-3	TRBJ2-1	CAAGTSGSNEQFF
TRBV9	TRBJ2-3	CASSVGRVPDTQYF
TRBV7-2	TRBJ2-7	CASSPLAGYVYEQYF
TRBV4-2	TRBJ1-2	CASSLQIDRSNYGYTF
TRBV7-2	TRBJ1-5	CASSSTGINQPQHF
TRBV14	TRBJ2-3	CASSHAGALTDTQYF
TRBV5-1	TRBJ2-3	CASTRGTGGTDTQYF
TRBV24-1	TRBJ2-3	CATSDAWQGQYF
TRBV28	TRBJ2-7	CASTPPGRDYEQYF
TRBV29-1	TRBJ2-1	CSVDRRPNEQFF
TRBV29-1	TRBJ2-2	CSGVFTGTGNTGELFF
TRBV28	TRBJ2-2	CASNGRANTGELFF
TRBV20-1	TRBJ2-7	CSASRDGTYEQYF
TRBV27	TRBJ2-7	CASSWTGGPYEQYF
TRBV28	TRBJ2-7	CASSPPQSGSLSEQYF
TRBV20-1	TRBJ2-7	CSARLAGGGTNEQYF
TRBV7-9	TRBJ2-3	CAAGAGGDTDTQYF
TRBV28	TRBJ1-1	CASRFSRASTEAFF
TRBV9	TRBJ1-1	CASSVGSDRVTEAFF
TRBV6-6	TRBJ1-1	CASSRTGSEAFF
TRBV11-2	TRBJ1-2	CASSRIRGDGYTF
TRBV7-9	TRBJ1-1	CASSLRVEAFF
TRBV29-1	TRBJ2-7	CSVRTDRATYEQYF
TRBV24-1	TRBJ2-1	CATSDSPLMGHEQFF
TRBV7-9	TRBJ2-1	CASSWTSGSEDNEQFF
TRBV28	TRBJ2-5	CASSLSSGRGETQYF
TRBV30	TRBJ1-2	CAWSVQGDYGYTF
TRBV27	TRBJ1-2	CASSWADSRGDYGYTF
TRBV19	TRBJ2-1	CASSRGPGQVNEQFF
TRBV7-2	TRBJ2-7	CASYSPGREQYF
TRBV11-2	TRBJ2-1	CASRRTSGVWNEQFF
TRBV6-5	TRBJ2-7	CASSRQARGYEQYF